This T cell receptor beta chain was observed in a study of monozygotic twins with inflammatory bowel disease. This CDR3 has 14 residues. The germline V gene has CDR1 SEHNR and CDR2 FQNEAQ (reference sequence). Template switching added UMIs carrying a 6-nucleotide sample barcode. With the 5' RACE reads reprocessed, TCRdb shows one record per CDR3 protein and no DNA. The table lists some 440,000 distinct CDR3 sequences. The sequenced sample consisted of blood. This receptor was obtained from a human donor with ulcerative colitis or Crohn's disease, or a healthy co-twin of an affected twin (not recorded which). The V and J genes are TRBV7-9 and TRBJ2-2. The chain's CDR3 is CASSLDSFTGELFF.